Listed below are T cell receptor beta chains from one sample, sequenced in a study of T-cell memory formation after mild COVID-19. Each CDR3 protein gets one entry after TCRdb re-called the 5' RACE reads with MiXCR. The table shows more than 300,000 distinct CDR3 sequences, with around 13% occurring only once. The specimen sequenced was PBMCs or a T cell subset sorted from them (not recorded which). The receptors were gathered from a man between 18 and 35 years old who had mild COVID-19 (a few samples of this study predate the infection). Cell type and time point are not known. The CDR3 runs from the conserved cysteine through the conserved F or W. The order of the fields is J gene, D gene, clone size, V gene, CDR3 DNA, CDR3 protein. The D gene is left open where the match is weak. The size of a clone is reported for some rows only, either as once, few or many, or as a class for expanded clones.

j_gene: TRBJ2-6; d_gene: .; abundance: .; v_gene: TRBV20-1; CDR3nt: TGCAGTGCCCTCCGGGACACGAGCTCTGGGGCCAACGTCCTGACTTTC; CDR3aa: CSALRDTSSGANVLTF
j_gene: TRBJ1-1; d_gene: TRBD1; abundance: .; v_gene: TRBV12-3/TRBV12-4; CDR3nt: TGTGCCAGCAGAGAAACAGGACAGGTGGCTTTCTTT; CDR3aa: CASRETGQVAFF
j_gene: TRBJ2-1; d_gene: .; abundance: few; v_gene: TRBV7-7; CDR3nt: TGTGCTAGCGCTGCCCTTCCGGGGGACCCAAATGAGCAGTTCTTC; CDR3aa: CASAALPGDPNEQFF
j_gene: TRBJ2-3; d_gene: .; abundance: many; v_gene: TRBV6-6; CDR3nt: TGTGCCAGCAGTTACAGCCGGGATACGCAGTATTTT; CDR3aa: CASSYSRDTQYF
j_gene: TRBJ2-3; d_gene: .; abundance: many; v_gene: TRBV11-2; CDR3nt: TGTGCCAGCACATGGGCCTTGGATACGCAGTATTTT; CDR3aa: CASTWALDTQYF
j_gene: TRBJ2-6; d_gene: .; abundance: .; v_gene: TRBV6-5; CDR3nt: TGTGCCAGCAGTTACTCCCCGGGAAGTGGGGCCAACGTCCTGACTTTC; CDR3aa: CASSYSPGSGANVLTF
j_gene: TRBJ1-6; d_gene: .; abundance: once; v_gene: TRBV12-3/TRBV12-4; CDR3nt: TGTGCCAGCACCTCGGGCAGAGTTGAGGCACCCCTCCACTTT; CDR3aa: CASTSGRVEAPLHF
j_gene: TRBJ2-3; d_gene: .; abundance: many; v_gene: TRBV24-1; CDR3nt: TGTGCCACCAGTGACCCGGCGGGAACAGATACGCAGTATTTT; CDR3aa: CATSDPAGTDTQYF
j_gene: TRBJ1-1; d_gene: .; abundance: many; v_gene: TRBV6-5; CDR3nt: TGTGCCAGCACCCCCTCGCTCTATCGGATGAACACTGAAGCTTTCTTT; CDR3aa: CASTPSLYRMNTEAFF
j_gene: TRBJ2-1; d_gene: TRBD2; abundance: few; v_gene: TRBV20-1; CDR3nt: TGCAGTGCTAGAGACCCGACTAGCGGGCTGTCCTATCAGAATGAGCAGTTCTTC; CDR3aa: CSARDPTSGLSYQNEQFF
j_gene: TRBJ1-1; d_gene: .; abundance: few; v_gene: TRBV4-2; CDR3nt: TGTGCCAGCAGCCATTGGGGAGAGGAAGCTTTCTTT; CDR3aa: CASSHWGEEAFF
j_gene: TRBJ1-1; d_gene: TRBD1; abundance: many; v_gene: TRBV4-2; CDR3nt: TGTGCCAGCAGCCAAGCGGTGGGGACAGGGAGGACTGAAGCTTTCTTT; CDR3aa: CASSQAVGTGRTEAFF
j_gene: TRBJ1-5; d_gene: TRBD1; abundance: few; v_gene: TRBV12-3/TRBV12-4; CDR3nt: TGTGCCAGCAGACGCGGGACAGGGGTCAATCAGCCCCAGCATTTT; CDR3aa: CASRRGTGVNQPQHF
j_gene: TRBJ2-1; d_gene: .; abundance: many; v_gene: TRBV11-2; CDR3nt: TGTGCCAGCAGCCTGAACAGGAATGAGCAGTTCTTC; CDR3aa: CASSLNRNEQFF
j_gene: TRBJ2-6; d_gene: .; abundance: few; v_gene: TRBV20-1; CDR3nt: TGCAGTGCCACTCTAGACTCTGGGGCCAACGTCCTGACTTTC; CDR3aa: CSATLDSGANVLTF
j_gene: TRBJ2-5; d_gene: .; abundance: .; v_gene: TRBV9; CDR3nt: TGTGCCAGCAGCGTTGGGGCTCGGCAAGAGACCCAGTACTTC; CDR3aa: CASSVGARQETQYF
j_gene: TRBJ2-2; d_gene: TRBD2; abundance: .; v_gene: TRBV20-1; CDR3nt: TGCAGTGCTAGGGGTTCTAGCGGGGCGACGGGTACCGGGGAGCTGTTTTTT; CDR3aa: CSARGSSGATGTGELFF
j_gene: TRBJ2-4; d_gene: .; abundance: many; v_gene: TRBV20-1; CDR3nt: TGCAGTGCTGCAGTAGGGCAAGCGAGAAACATTCAGTACTTC; CDR3aa: CSAAVGQARNIQYF
j_gene: TRBJ2-5; d_gene: .; abundance: .; v_gene: TRBV12-3/TRBV12-4; CDR3nt: TGTGCCAGCAATGCGGCAAAAGGGACCCAGTACTTC; CDR3aa: CASNAAKGTQYF
j_gene: TRBJ1-3; d_gene: TRBD1; abundance: few; v_gene: TRBV6-6; CDR3nt: TGTGCCAGCAGTTATTCGGACAGGTTCTCTGGAAACACCATATATTTT; CDR3aa: CASSYSDRFSGNTIYF
j_gene: TRBJ2-1; d_gene: .; abundance: few; v_gene: TRBV4-2; CDR3nt: TGTGCCAGCAGCCAAACCGGGCTGAGGGGGGATGAGCAGTTCTTC; CDR3aa: CASSQTGLRGDEQFF
j_gene: TRBJ1-2; d_gene: TRBD1; abundance: .; v_gene: TRBV4-3; CDR3nt: TGCGCCAGCAGCCAAGAGGCAAGGACAGGGGTGTCCTACGGCTACACCTTC; CDR3aa: CASSQEARTGVSYGYTF
j_gene: TRBJ2-2; d_gene: TRBD2; abundance: once; v_gene: TRBV7-6; CDR3nt: TGTGCCAGCAGCTTAACGAGCGGGGGGACCGGGGAGCTGTTTTTT; CDR3aa: CASSLTSGGTGELFF
j_gene: TRBJ2-4; d_gene: .; abundance: .; v_gene: TRBV19; CDR3nt: TGTGCCAGTAGTATCCCACAGAAAAACATTCAGTACTTC; CDR3aa: CASSIPQKNIQYF
j_gene: TRBJ1-1; d_gene: TRBD1; abundance: .; v_gene: TRBV12-3/TRBV12-4; CDR3nt: TGTGCCAGCAGTTTATCCAGTCGGGGGACAGAGTCTTTCTTT; CDR3aa: CASSLSSRGTESFF
j_gene: TRBJ2-1; d_gene: TRBD2; abundance: few; v_gene: TRBV2; CDR3nt: TGTGCCGGGACTAGCGGGGGAAATGAGCAGTTCTTC; CDR3aa: CAGTSGGNEQFF
j_gene: TRBJ1-2; d_gene: .; abundance: few; v_gene: TRBV4-3; CDR3nt: TGCGCCAGCAGCCAAGAGACCGCTTATGGCTACACCTTC; CDR3aa: CASSQETAYGYTF
j_gene: TRBJ2-2; d_gene: .; abundance: .; v_gene: TRBV19; CDR3nt: TGTGCCAGTAGACACAGTGCCGCCGGGGAGCTGTTTTTT; CDR3aa: CASRHSAAGELFF
j_gene: TRBJ2-2; d_gene: TRBD1; abundance: .; v_gene: TRBV7-8; CDR3nt: TGTGCCAGCAGCTCACTCACCGGGACAGGGGTCACCGGGGAGCTGTTTTTT; CDR3aa: CASSSLTGTGVTGELFF
j_gene: TRBJ1-1; d_gene: .; abundance: few; v_gene: TRBV5-6; CDR3nt: TGTGCCAGCAGCCGATACGACAGGTGGGGCACTGAAGCTTTCTTT; CDR3aa: CASSRYDRWGTEAFF
j_gene: TRBJ2-2; d_gene: TRBD1; abundance: few; v_gene: TRBV18; CDR3nt: TGTGCCAGCTCAGCGAGTCCTAACCGGGACAGGGTAACCACCGGGGAGCTGTTTTTT; CDR3aa: CASSASPNRDRVTTGELFF
j_gene: TRBJ2-5; d_gene: .; abundance: few; v_gene: TRBV3-1; CDR3nt: TGTGCCAGCAGCCAAGCGGGGGGCCGCCAAGAGACCCAGTACTTC; CDR3aa: CASSQAGGRQETQYF
j_gene: TRBJ1-1; d_gene: TRBD1; abundance: many; v_gene: TRBV5-1; CDR3nt: TGCGCCAGCAGCTCGAAATCAGGGGGCTCTGGCACTGAAGCTTTCTTT; CDR3aa: CASSSKSGGSGTEAFF
j_gene: TRBJ1-2; d_gene: TRBD1; abundance: few; v_gene: TRBV6-1; CDR3nt: TGTGCCAGCAGTGAAAGGGACAGGTCGTTAGCTAACTATGGCTACACCTTC; CDR3aa: CASSERDRSLANYGYTF
j_gene: TRBJ1-2; d_gene: .; abundance: .; v_gene: TRBV7-9; CDR3nt: TGTGCCAGCACCTCAAGAGATAACTATGGCTACACCTTC; CDR3aa: CASTSRDNYGYTF
j_gene: TRBJ2-3; d_gene: .; abundance: .; v_gene: TRBV7-3; CDR3nt: TGTGCCAGCAGCTTAAGAGGGGATTCGACAGATACGCAGTATTTT; CDR3aa: CASSLRGDSTDTQYF
j_gene: TRBJ1-1; d_gene: .; abundance: few; v_gene: TRBV5-1; CDR3nt: TGCGCCAGCAGCTTGGGGATGGGGCTGAACACTGAAGCTTTCTTT; CDR3aa: CASSLGMGLNTEAFF
j_gene: TRBJ1-2; d_gene: .; abundance: .; v_gene: TRBV6-6; CDR3nt: TGTGCCAGCAGTTACTCAGCCGAGTTAAAAGCTAACTATGGCTACACCTTC; CDR3aa: CASSYSAELKANYGYTF
j_gene: TRBJ2-4; d_gene: TRBD2; abundance: few; v_gene: TRBV19; CDR3nt: TGTGCCAGTAGTAAAGGACTAGCGTTAAACATTCAGTACTTC; CDR3aa: CASSKGLALNIQYF
j_gene: TRBJ2-5; d_gene: .; abundance: many; v_gene: TRBV7-9; CDR3nt: TGTGCCAGCAGCTTATCGCCCAGGGGTGAGACCCAGTACTTC; CDR3aa: CASSLSPRGETQYF
j_gene: TRBJ2-2; d_gene: TRBD2; abundance: few; v_gene: TRBV12-3/TRBV12-4; CDR3nt: TGTGCCAGCAGTTCTTGGGGACTAGCGGGCACGAACACCGGGGAGCTGTTTTTT; CDR3aa: CASSSWGLAGTNTGELFF
j_gene: TRBJ2-2; d_gene: TRBD2; abundance: .; v_gene: TRBV7-2; CDR3nt: TGTGCCAGCACAGGGAGGGGCACGAACACCGGGGAGCTGTTTTTT; CDR3aa: CASTGRGTNTGELFF
j_gene: TRBJ2-6; d_gene: .; abundance: .; v_gene: TRBV12-3/TRBV12-4; CDR3nt: TGTGCCAGCAGTGCCCGCTCTGGGGCCAACGTCCTGACTTTC; CDR3aa: CASSARSGANVLTF
j_gene: TRBJ2-3; d_gene: .; abundance: many; v_gene: TRBV5-1; CDR3nt: TGCGCCAGCAGCTTGGGGGGGCCCACAGATACGCAGTATTTT; CDR3aa: CASSLGGPTDTQYF
j_gene: TRBJ2-5; d_gene: .; abundance: .; v_gene: TRBV6-6; CDR3nt: TGTGCCAGCAGTTACGCGGGACAAGAGACCCAGTACTTC; CDR3aa: CASSYAGQETQYF
j_gene: TRBJ2-3; d_gene: .; abundance: .; v_gene: TRBV27; CDR3nt: TGTGCCAGCAGTCCTTTGTTCAGGGTTAGTACAGATACGCAGTATTTT; CDR3aa: CASSPLFRVSTDTQYF
j_gene: TRBJ1-2; d_gene: .; abundance: .; v_gene: TRBV6-5; CDR3nt: TGTGCCTGCGGAGGGAGGGACCTTGGCTATGGCTACACCTTC; CDR3aa: CACGGRDLGYGYTF
j_gene: TRBJ2-3; d_gene: .; abundance: few; v_gene: TRBV7-2; CDR3nt: TGTGCCAGCAGCAGCCTTGCGGGGAGCCCCCCCGGTACGCAGTATTTT; CDR3aa: CASSSLAGSPPGTQYF
j_gene: TRBJ2-2; d_gene: TRBD2; abundance: many; v_gene: TRBV28; CDR3nt: TGTGCCAGCAGGAGTAGCGGGGTTAACACCGGGGAGCTGTTTTTT; CDR3aa: CASRSSGVNTGELFF
j_gene: TRBJ2-6; d_gene: .; abundance: .; v_gene: TRBV20-1; CDR3nt: TGCAGTGCAACCCGGGGGCTGGGGGCCAACGTCCTGACTTTC; CDR3aa: CSATRGLGANVLTF
j_gene: TRBJ1-2; d_gene: .; abundance: few; v_gene: TRBV7-2; CDR3nt: TGTGCCAGCAGATTTCCCACAGTACTATATGGCTACACCTTC; CDR3aa: CASRFPTVLYGYTF
j_gene: TRBJ2-3; d_gene: .; abundance: .; v_gene: TRBV7-2; CDR3nt: TGTGCCAGCAGCCCAGAGGGGCGGCAAGACACAGATACGCAGTATTTT; CDR3aa: CASSPEGRQDTDTQYF
j_gene: TRBJ1-1; d_gene: .; abundance: few; v_gene: TRBV5-1; CDR3nt: TGCGCCAGCAGCCCACGGGGGTGGCAGGAAGAAGCTTTCTTT; CDR3aa: CASSPRGWQEEAFF
j_gene: TRBJ1-5; d_gene: .; abundance: few; v_gene: TRBV6-1; CDR3nt: TGTGCCAGCAGACAGATGTATAGCAATCAGCCCCAGCATTTT; CDR3aa: CASRQMYSNQPQHF